The clone carrying this T cell receptor (beta chain) showed up many times. Given a far larger clone just one base away, this is likely a sequencing read error. The data originate from a study of low-dose radiotherapy and immunotherapy resistance in tumors. Overall study: Every two weeks patients got nivolumab 240 mg flat dose, plus ipilimumab 1 mg/kg every six weeks, intravenously. Every two weeks, cyclophosphamide 200 mg/m2 was infused one day before radiation plus immunotherapy.

Primers targeting TRAV and TRBV primed first-strand cDNA, covering alpha and beta chains. A constant-region primer paired with the V-primer adapter amplified TCRs over about 19 PCR cycles. The mRNA that was isolated underwent amplification by in vitro transcription. TCRdb ran MiXCR on the reads and lists one entry per CDR3 protein. Among under 95,000 distinct CDR3 sequences listed, about 18% were seen once. Time point described: before trial treatment. Each donor was administered nivolumab, ipilimumab, aspirin, low-dose cyclophosphamide and low-dose radiotherapy. V dropped 5 bases and J dropped 7 bases, with 18 bases sitting between them. This CDR3 is 14 amino acids long. Per germline, CDR1 MNHEY and CDR2 SVGAGI.

The sequence was collected from a male donor with prostate cancer. The source was PBMCs, collected before treatment. The rearrangement links TRBV6-5 to TRBJ2-7, with D tentatively TRBD1 or TRBD2 (5 bases each). The CDR3 nucleotides read TGTGCCAGCAGTCGAGAGGGGAACTACAATGAGCAGTACTTC. Translation: CASSREGNYNEQYF.